The clone carrying this T cell receptor (beta chain) was found a few times. Its matching antigen is unknown. The germline CDR1 and CDR2 sequences are MNHEY and SVGEGT. Trimming at V came to 6 bases and at J to 4 bases, leaving 4 bases not matched to a gene. This CDR3 contains 14 residues. The data belong to a study of response to subunit inactivated influenza vaccine. Study-level results: With each seasonal influenza vaccination, the authors suggested, few new T cells are recruited.

TCRdb re-derived calls from the RT-PCR reads in MiXCR, one entry per CDR3 protein. Among 650,000 to 800,000 distinct CDR3 sequences listed, over 11% were seen once. The sequence was obtained from a man aged 50-60 years who received an inactivated influenza vaccine. Sequences were derived from PBMCs from blood, sampled roughly 15 days before vaccination. V is TRBV6-2 or TRBV6-3 and J is TRBJ2-2; TRBD1 agrees at 8 bases. The CDR3 spells CASSQGATTGELFF. CDR3 sequence (DNA): TGTGCCAGCAGCCAGGGGGCGACCACCGGGGAGCTGTTTTTT.